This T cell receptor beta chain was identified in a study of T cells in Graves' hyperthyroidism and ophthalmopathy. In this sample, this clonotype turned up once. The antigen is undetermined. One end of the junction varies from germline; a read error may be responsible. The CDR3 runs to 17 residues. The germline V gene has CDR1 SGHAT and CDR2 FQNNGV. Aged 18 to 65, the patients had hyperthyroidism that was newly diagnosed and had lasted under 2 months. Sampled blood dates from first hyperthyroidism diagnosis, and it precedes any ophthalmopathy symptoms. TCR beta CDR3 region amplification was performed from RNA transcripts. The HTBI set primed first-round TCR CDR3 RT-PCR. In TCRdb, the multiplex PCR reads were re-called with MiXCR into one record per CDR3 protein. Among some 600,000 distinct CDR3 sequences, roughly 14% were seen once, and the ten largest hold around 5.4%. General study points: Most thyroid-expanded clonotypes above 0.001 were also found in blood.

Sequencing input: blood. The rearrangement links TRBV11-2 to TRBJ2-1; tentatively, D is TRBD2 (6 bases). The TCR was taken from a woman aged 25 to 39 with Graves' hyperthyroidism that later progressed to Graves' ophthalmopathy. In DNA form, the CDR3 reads TGCGCCAGCAGCCCCCCCACGCACGGGAGCTCCTACAATGAGCAGTTCTTC. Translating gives CASSPPTHGSSYNEQFF.